This T cell receptor (beta chain) was profiled in a study of fetal regulatory T cell absence and autoimmunity. The study's findings and limits: Oligoclonal TCR enrichment in pancreas over cord blood reached over 95-fold for some clones.

Some clones are missing from TCRdb's copy, which holds only in-frame ones; the method was immunoSEQ multiplex PCR. The profile shows more than 90,000 clones, about two thirds of them singletons. A remark on this clone: Its target is unknown.

From germline, CDR1 is SEHNR and CDR2 FQNEAQ (reference sequence). V was clipped by 5 bases and J by 1 base, with 12 bases between them. This CDR3 region has 14 residues. This sequence originates from a male donor with IPEX syndrome. The V and J genes are TRBV7-9 and TRBJ2-7; tentatively, D is TRBD1 or TRBD2 (5 bases each). Source material: pancreas tissue. CDR3 coding DNA: TGTGCCAGCAGCCGGGACGGCAGTTCCTACGAGCAGTACTTC. This gives the protein CASSRDGSSYEQYF.